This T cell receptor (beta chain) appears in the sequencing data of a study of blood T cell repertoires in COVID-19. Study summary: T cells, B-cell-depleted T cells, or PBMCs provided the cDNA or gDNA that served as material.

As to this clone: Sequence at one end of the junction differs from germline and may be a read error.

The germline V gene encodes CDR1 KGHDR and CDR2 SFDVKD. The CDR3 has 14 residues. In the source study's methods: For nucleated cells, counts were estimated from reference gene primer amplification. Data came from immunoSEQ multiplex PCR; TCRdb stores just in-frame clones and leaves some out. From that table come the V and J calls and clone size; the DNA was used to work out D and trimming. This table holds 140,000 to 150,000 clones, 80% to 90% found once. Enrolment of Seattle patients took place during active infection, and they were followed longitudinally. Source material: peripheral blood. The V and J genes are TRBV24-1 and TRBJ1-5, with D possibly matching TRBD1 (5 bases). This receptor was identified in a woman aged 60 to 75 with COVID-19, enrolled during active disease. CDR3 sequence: CATSGAGGNRPQHF. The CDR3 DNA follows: TGTGCCACCAGTGGGGCGGGGGGGAATCGGCCCCAGCATTTT.